The clone carrying this TCR beta chain has only one observation. The V and J ends lost 4 bases and 4 bases, in that order; junction bases with no gene match: 8. CDR3 length: 15 amino acids. The germline V gene has CDR1 SGHNT and CDR2 YYREEE (reference sequence). Original data processing: Amplification with reference gene primers provided the estimates of nucleated cell counts. The protocol was immunoSEQ multiplex PCR, while the TCRdb copy is restricted to in-frame clones and leaves out a portion. Clone size and the V and J calls come from that table; the DNA yielded D and trimming. This table holds 250,000 or so clones, about 91% found once. This record belongs to a study of blood T cell repertoires in COVID-19. Study summary: From T cells, B-cell-depleted T cells, or PBMCs came the material, which was cDNA or gDNA.

The sequenced sample consisted of peripheral blood. This sequence originates from a woman aged 30 to 39 with COVID-19, enrolled during active disease. The chain employs TRBV5-4 and TRBJ2-5; TRBD2 matches at 9 bases. In DNA, the CDR3 is TGTGCCAGCAGCCGGAGTGGCGGGAGGGGAGAGACCCAGTACTTC. Translation gives CASSRSGGRGETQYF. Using reference TRBV5-4 and TRBJ2-5 for the parts outside the CDR3, the full variable domain is ETGVTQSPTHLIKTRGQQVTLRCSSQSGHNTVSWYQQALGQGPQFIFQYYREEENGRGNFPPRFSGLQFPNYSSELNVNALELDDSALYLCASSRSGGRGETQYFGPGTRLLVL.